This T cell receptor (beta chain) was documented in a study of cytomegalovirus exposure and HLA in healthy donors. Findings of the study overall: Common viral pathogens seemed, in a later analysis, to connect with several of the most significant clusters. The listing of 150 to 200 TCR beta chains classed them as cytomegalovirus-associated. Within a later analysis, the majority of CMV-associated TCR beta chains appeared HLA-restricted.

V lost 4 bases, J lost 2 bases, and 5 bases stayed unmatched. The CDR3 extends over 14 amino acids. Germline V gene sequence: CDR1 MNHEY, CDR2 SMNVEV (reference sequence). This clone has only a few counts. The antigen is not known. This sample includes further DNA sequences coding for the same CDR3. The study ran its PCR with 60 Vbeta and 13 Jbeta primers. The data were produced by immunoSEQ multiplex PCR, yet TCRdb's version contains in-frame clones alone and is incomplete. Of about 130,000 clones in the sample, around 9% were seen once. The source material was PBMCs. This TCR was sampled from a man aged 40-49 years in good health and CMV-seronegative. The chain employs TRBV27 and TRBJ2-7, with TRBD2 matching over 7 bases. The CDR3 DNA reads as TGTGCCAGCAGTTCGAGGAGCGGGGCCTACGAGCAGTACTTC. It is translated as CASSSRSGAYEQYF.